The 14 T cell receptor beta chains presented below share a single source sample, sequenced in a study of blood T cell repertoires in COVID-19. Libraries were prepared by immunoSEQ multiplex PCR; TCRdb keeps only in-frame clonotypes and omits some of them. The table has about 250,000 clones, over 75% seen once. The specimen was PBMCs or T cells enriched from blood (not recorded which). The receptors derive from a young man who had recovered from COVID-19.

This clone showed up many times. The chain links TRBV6-5 to TRBJ1-4, with D perhaps matching TRBD1 (5 bases). Germline lookup yields CDR1 MNHEY and CDR2 SVGAGI. The CDR3 sequence is 14 residues long. V lost 8 bases and J lost 8, with 18 bases in between. CDR3 sequence: CASALQGEMEKLFF. DNA of the CDR3: TGTGCCAGCGCCCTCCAGGGTGAAATGGAAAAACTGTTTTTT.

There are a few counts of this clone. The chain couples TRBV4-2 to TRBJ1-1; 8 bases are a match to TRBD1. The V gene end was trimmed by 3 bases and the J gene end by 5 bases; junction bases not matched to a gene: 5. Germline CDR1 LGHNA, CDR2 YNFKEQ. This CDR3 is 14 amino acids long. This chain's CDR3 is CASSHGQGTTEAFF. In DNA, the CDR3 is TGTGCCAGCAGCCACGGACAGGGTACAACTGAAGCTTTCTTT.

This clone was counted a single time. The CDR3, as DNA: TGTGCCAGCAGCCCGGACAGGGGGTCGTACAATGAGCAGTTCTTC. It encodes CASSPDRGSYNEQFF. This sequence joins TRBV6-5 and TRBJ2-1; TRBD1 aligns across 10 bases. The J segment lost 4 bases and the V segment lost 6 bases, leaving 6 bases of the junction unmatched. The germline gives CDR1 MNHEY, CDR2 SVGAGI. The CDR3 has 15 residues.

The J gene is TRBJ2-3, the V gene TRBV7-3, with 9 bases aligning to TRBD2. V lost 2 bases, J lost 2 bases, and 5 bases stayed unmatched. Looked up from germline, CDR1 is SGHTA and CDR2 is FQGTGA. The CDR3 extends over 16 amino acids. The CDR3 bases are TGTGCCAGCAGCTTAGCGGGAGGGCCTTTCACAGATACGCAGTATTTT. Protein sequence: CASSLAGGPFTDTQYF.

The chain employs TRBV19 and TRBJ2-7; perhaps TRBD2 as D (6 bases). The CDR3 is made up of 14 amino acids. V lost 4 bases and J lost 2, with 12 bases in between. CDR1 LNHDA and CDR2 SQIVND come from the germline V gene (reference sequence). The CDR3, as DNA: TGTGCCAGTAGTAGGCGGGACGGCCCCTACGAGCAGTACTTC. Translated: CASSRRDGPYEQYF.

This chain links TRBV27 with TRBJ2-7, with 9 bases aligning to TRBD1. Germline CDR1 reads MNHEY; CDR2 reads SMNVEV (reference sequence). The CDR3 has 16 residues. Trimming removed 5 bases from V and 5 bases from J; junction bases left unmatched: 13. CDR3 residues: CASSPQTWDRAHEQYF. The CDR3 DNA is TGTGCCAGCAGTCCGCAAACGTGGGACAGGGCACACGAGCAGTACTTC.

The rearrangement joins TRBV3-1 (or the pseudogene TRBV3-2) to TRBJ2-1, with 7 bases matching TRBD2. The CDR3 totals 16 residues. Germline CDR1 LGHDT, CDR2 YNNKEL (reference sequence). J gave up 4 bases and V 0 bases, and 6 bases lay outside the gene matches. Here the CDR3 reads CASSQDPGGIYNEQFF. CDR3 in DNA: TGTGCCAGCAGCCAAGATCCGGGGGGAATTTACAATGAGCAGTTCTTC.

The V call is TRBV10-3, the J call TRBJ1-3; 9 nucleotides agree with TRBD1. The CDR3 spans 17 residues. Trimming took 4 bases from V and 0 from J; bases not matched to a gene: 7. The germline V gene has CDR1 ENHRY and CDR2 SYGVKD. This CDR3 is CAISAGTGRGSGNTIYF. CDR3 coding DNA: TGTGCCATCAGTGCCGGGACAGGGAGAGGCTCTGGAAACACCATATATTTT.

This clone was recorded once. The J gene is TRBJ1-2, the V gene TRBV6-5; the match to TRBD1 covers 9 bases. The CDR3 extends over 14 amino acids. CDR1 is MNHEY and CDR2 is SVGAGI in the germline V gene. The V gene end was trimmed by 11 bases and the J gene end by 4 bases; junction bases not matched to a gene: 11. The CDR3 bases are TGTGCCGTACACAGGGGGCTCTCGTTCTATGGCTACACCTTC. This translates into CAVHRGLSFYGYTF.

The chain couples TRBV28 to TRBJ1-1; tentatively, D is TRBD1 (6 bases). The CDR3 is made up of 18 amino acids. CDR1 is MDHEN and CDR2 is SYDVKM in the germline V gene. Trimming shortened V by 6 bases and J by 4 bases, and 27 bases separated the two germline ends. This CDR3 is CASSPPREGVVWITEAFF. Written as DNA, the CDR3 is TGTGCCAGCAGCCCCCCCAGGGAGGGGGTGGTTTGGATCACTGAAGCTTTCTTT. The full variable domain, in which reference TRBV28 and TRBJ1-1 provide the parts outside the CDR3, is DVKVTQSSRYLVKRTGEKVFLECVQDMDHENMFWYRQDPGLGLRLIYFSYDVKMKEKGDIPEGYSVSREKKERFSLILESASTNQTSMYLCASSPPREGVVWITEAFFGQGTRLTVV.

The CDR3 coding sequence is TGTGCCAGCAGTTTATCGGGGGGGAACCAGCCCCAGCATTTT. This gives the protein CASSLSGGNQPQHF. V usage is TRBV28 and J usage is TRBJ1-5; TRBD1 is a possible D gene (5 bases). This CDR3 contains 14 residues. Germline CDR1 reads MDHEN; CDR2 reads SYDVKM. V was shortened by 1 base and J by 7 bases, with 11 bases between the two germline ends. Together with reference TRBV28 and TRBJ1-5, the CDR3 gives the full variable domain: DVKVTQSSRYLVKRTGEKVFLECVQDMDHENMFWYRQDPGLGLRLIYFSYDVKMKEKGDIPEGYSVSREKKERFSLILESASTNQTSMYLCASSLSGGNQPQHFGDGTRLSIL.

The J gene is TRBJ1-1, the V gene TRBV3-1 (or the pseudogene TRBV3-2); 7 bases are a match to TRBD1. The CDR3 contains 12 residues. Germline values: CDR1 LGHDT, CDR2 YNNKEL (reference sequence). V dropped 5 bases and J dropped 6; count of bases not matched to a gene: 3. DNA of the CDR3: TGTGCCAGCAGCGAAGGGACAGCTGAAGCTTTCTTT. It codes for CASSEGTAEAFF.

This clone was seen once. The rearrangement uses TRBV10-3 and TRBJ2-3; the D gene is possibly TRBD2 (6 bases). This CDR3 comprises 14 residues. Trimming left V 11 bases short and J 1 base short, with 16 bases between. From germline, CDR1 is ENHRY and CDR2 SYGVKD. CDR3 in amino acids: CASRVTGGTDTQYF. For the CDR3, the DNA is TGTGCCTCAAGGGTAACGGGAGGCACAGATACGCAGTATTTT.

The V and J genes are TRBV10-1 and TRBJ2-1; the D gene is possibly TRBD2 (5 bases). CDR1 WNHNN and CDR2 SYGVQD come from the germline V gene (reference sequence). The CDR3 covers 16 residues. Trimming removed 6 bases at V and 3 bases at J, with 18 bases between. CDR3 protein: CASSLLRATNYNEQFF. The CDR3, as DNA: TGCGCCAGCAGCCTCCTTCGGGCGACTAACTACAATGAGCAGTTCTTC.